Below, 20 T cell receptor beta chains from the same sample are listed, as sequenced in a study of T cell responses to AZD1222 COVID-19 vaccine. TCRdb keeps only in-frame clones here, not all; method: immunoSEQ multiplex PCR. The sample lists under 200,000 clones; around 94% were seen once. Sequences were derived from peripheral blood, sampled 28 days after the second dose of the MenACWY control vaccine. The receptors originated from an adult who received the MenACWY meningococcal vaccine as a control.

The chain is built from TRBV28 and TRBJ1-3; D is uncertain. The CDR3 runs 14 residues. Between the trimmed V and J ends, which lost 3 bases and 1 base, there was a span of 7 bases. Looked up from germline, CDR1 is MDHEN and CDR2 is SYDVKM. The CDR3 DNA follows: TGTGCCAGCAGTTTGACAACTTCTGGAAACACCATATATTTT. Its protein is CASSLTTSGNTIYF.

The CDR3 coding sequence is TGTGCCAGCAGCCAAGAAACGACGGGACGGCTTAATTCACCCCTCCACTTT. The encoded protein is CASSQETTGRLNSPLHF. The rearrangement links TRBV4-2 to TRBJ1-6; tentative D call: TRBD1 (5 bases). CDR3 length equals 17 residues. Trimming pared 0 bases from V and 6 bases from J, leaving 15 bases between. Germline V gene sequence: CDR1 LGHNA, CDR2 YNFKEQ.

Notes on this clone: One junction end disagrees with the germline gene, perhaps due to a read error. This chain uses TRBV7-2 with TRBJ2-3; 8 bases are a match to TRBD2. Germline values: CDR1 SGHTA, CDR2 FQGNSA. CDR3 length equals 14 residues. The CDR3 nucleotides are TGTGCCAGAGCGGGGGTGGGTCCCGCAGATACACAGTATTTT. This codes for CARAGVGPADTQYF.

This clone was observed at least ten times. This chain joins TRBV24-1 and TRBJ2-2, with 10 bases fitting TRBD1. With V trimmed by 3 bases and J by 5 bases, 5 bases remained unmatched. This CDR3 region has 16 residues. CDR1 KGHDR and CDR2 SFDVKD come from the germline V gene. The CDR3 region is CATSDRDRGDTGELFF. The CDR3 region has the DNA TGTGCCACCAGTGATCGGGACAGGGGAGATACCGGGGAGCTGTTTTTT.

The rearrangement links TRBV6-5 to TRBJ2-1; 8 bases fit TRBD2. After removal of 2 bases from V and 15 bases from J, the junction contained 9 bases not matched to a gene. Germline V gene data show CDR1 as MNHEY and CDR2 as SVGAGI. The CDR3 loop spans 13 amino acids. The CDR3 protein is CASSYGTRGFWFF. Here the CDR3 DNA reads TGTGCCAGCAGTTACGGGACTAGAGGTTTCTGGTTCTTC.

The chain has TRBV10-1 and TRBJ2-1; D is perhaps TRBD2 (5 bases). Per the germline V gene, CDR1 is WNHNN and CDR2 is SYGVQD (reference sequence). The CDR3 is 15 residues long. Between the trimmed V and J ends, which lost 0 bases and 2 bases, there was a span of 8 bases. Here the CDR3 DNA reads TGCGCCAGCAGTGAGTCGTCTAGCCCCTACAATGAGCAGTTCTTC. This sequence encodes CASSESSSPYNEQFF.

This chain uses TRBV27 with TRBJ1-1; D not resolved. Deletions cut 4 bases from V and 5 bases from J, with 5 bases between. Germline-derived CDR1 and CDR2 are MNHEY and SMNVEV (reference sequence). CDR3 length equals 11 residues. The CDR3 spells CASSSATEAFF. DNA for the CDR3: TGTGCCAGCAGTTCGGCTACTGAAGCTTTCTTT.

The chain links TRBV30 to TRBJ2-7; 8 nucleotides line up with TRBD2. This CDR3 is built from 13 residues. Germline assignment: CDR1 GTSNPN and CDR2 SVGIG (reference sequence). V lost 1 base and J lost 7; bases outside the gene matches: 6. The CDR3 region has the DNA TGTGCCTGGAGTGGACTCAGCGGGGGAGAGCAGTACTTC. Its protein is CAWSGLSGGEQYF.

V gene TRBV6-5 combines with J gene TRBJ2-1; D is undetermined. From germline, CDR1 is MNHEY and CDR2 SVGAGI. This CDR3 comprises 12 residues. The V end lost 6 bases, the J end lost 9 bases, and 12 bases lay between the germline ends. CDR3 amino acids: CASRKLNPEQFF. As DNA, the CDR3 is TGTGCCAGCAGGAAACTGAACCCTGAGCAGTTCTTC.

CDR3 DNA: TGCGCCAGCAGCTTGGTGGGACAGACTCACACTGAAGCTTTCTTT. Protein sequence: CASSLVGQTHTEAFF. The chain joins TRBV5-1 to TRBJ1-1, with 7 bases aligning to TRBD1. Germline CDR1 SGHRS, CDR2 YFSETQ. V dropped 0 bases and J dropped 3; count of bases not matched to a gene: 5. The CDR3 extends over 15 amino acids.

The chain employs TRBV29-1 and TRBJ1-3; D gene uncertain. The ends were cut back, 3 bases at V and 4 bases at J, with 10 bases in the middle. The CDR3 spans 13 residues. Germline V gives CDR1 SQVTM, CDR2 ANQGSEA. CDR3 in amino acids: CSVDGQSGNTIYF. CDR3 nucleotides: TGCAGCGTTGACGGGCAGTCCGGAAACACCATATATTTT.

V usage is TRBV24-1 and J usage is TRBJ1-1; D is uncertain. V was shortened by 2 bases and J by 7 bases, with 4 bases between the two germline ends. The CDR3 is 11 residues long. Germline V lookup: CDR1 KGHDR, CDR2 SFDVKD. CDR3 nucleotide sequence: TGTGCCACCAGTGATTCAGTTGAAGCTTTCTTT. The encoded protein is CATSDSVEAFF.

J is TRBJ1-5 and V is TRBV7-6, with D perhaps matching TRBD1 (5 bases). With 5 bases removed from V and 4 bases from J, the gap between germline ends came to 12 bases. Germline-derived CDR1 and CDR2 are SGHVS and FNYEAQ. This CDR3 is 14 amino acids long. Here the CDR3 reads CASSLRSGNQPQHF. CDR3 DNA: TGTGCCAGCAGCCTGCGATCAGGGAATCAGCCCCAGCATTTT.

V usage is TRBV12-3 or TRBV12-4 and J usage is TRBJ1-2; D is undetermined. The CDR3 runs 13 residues. Trimming cost V 1 base and J 7 bases, with 10 bases left between them. This CDR3 is CASSLGPAGGYTF. CDR3 nucleotides: TGTGCCAGCAGTTTAGGGCCTGCGGGTGGCTACACCTTC.

This chain joins TRBV19 and TRBJ1-5; D gene ambiguous. Between the trimmed V and J ends, which lost 2 bases and 0 bases, there was a span of 14 bases. From germline, CDR1 is LNHDA and CDR2 SQIVND (reference sequence). CDR3 length: 17 residues. The CDR3 protein is CASSIPNTVHSNQPQHF. CDR3 bases: TGTGCCAGTAGTATACCTAACACCGTACATAGCAATCAGCCCCAGCATTTT.

A word on this clone: The identical CDR3 is also encoded by other nucleotide sequences in the sample. J is TRBJ1-1 and V is TRBV5-1; no reliable D call. V lost 0 bases and J lost 6, with 9 bases in between. The CDR3 extends over 13 amino acids. The germline V gene has CDR1 SGHRS and CDR2 YFSETQ. This CDR3 is CASSLVGTAEAFF. As DNA, the CDR3 is TGCGCCAGCAGCTTGGTGGGAACGGCTGAAGCTTTCTTT.

This chain connects TRBV27 to TRBJ2-5; possibly TRBD2 for D (6 bases). V was pared by 4 bases and J by 4 bases, with 13 bases between. This CDR3 is 14 amino acids long. Germline loops: CDR1 MNHEY, CDR2 SMNVEV (reference sequence). In nucleotides, the CDR3 is TGTGCCAGCAGTTACGGTCAGGGACTAGAGACCCAGTACTTC. Translated, it gives CASSYGQGLETQYF.

The rearrangement links TRBV27 to TRBJ1-6, with D perhaps matching TRBD1 (5 bases). CDR3 size: 14 residues. Trimming removed 2 bases at V and 8 bases at J, with 10 bases between. Germline CDR1 is MNHEY and CDR2 is SMNVEV (reference sequence). CDR3 bases: TGTGCCAGCAGTTTAAGACAGTCGGATTCACCCCTCCACTTT. Translating gives CASSLRQSDSPLHF.

J is TRBJ2-7 and V is TRBV19, with D perhaps matching TRBD2 (7 bases). The CDR3 extends over 16 amino acids. V was clipped by 3 bases and J by 5 bases, with 20 bases between them. Germline values: CDR1 LNHDA, CDR2 SQIVND (reference sequence). As DNA, the CDR3 is TGTGCCAGTAGTATTTCACCGGGGGGCAGGGGAAACGAGCAGTACTTC. This codes for CASSISPGGRGNEQYF.

This chain joins TRBV5-4 and TRBJ2-3; D unresolved. V lost 5 bases, J lost 5 bases, and 15 bases lay in between. This CDR3 comprises 14 residues. Germline V lookup: CDR1 SGHNT, CDR2 YYREEE (reference sequence). The CDR3, as DNA: TGTGCCAGCAGGCCGGCCCTTGAAGGAGATACGCAGTATTTT. This codes for CASRPALEGDTQYF.